The 21 T cell receptor beta chains presented below share a single source sample, sequenced in a study of shared clonotypes between healthy human individuals. TCRdb's copy holds only in-frame clones and misses some; the assay was immunoSEQ multiplex PCR. The sample has 1,100,000 or so clones; about 80% are singletons. The sequenced sample was memory CD4+ T cells from PBMCs. Described subset: CD45RA-negative fraction. The receptors were sampled from a young man in good health. Some clones in this sample may be carry-over from other donors' samples.

This clone was counted once. This chain connects TRBV11-2 to TRBJ2-1; TRBD2 matches at 12 bases. The germline V gene has CDR1 SGHAT and CDR2 FQNNGV. The trim removed 1 base at V and 9 bases at J, leaving 7 bases unmatched. There are 16 residues in the CDR3. CDR3: CASSLGRLAGVPEQFF. The CDR3 coding sequence is TGTGCCAGCAGCTTAGGTCGACTAGCGGGAGTACCTGAGCAGTTCTTC.

The V call is TRBV13, the J call TRBJ2-1; the D is unclear. Germline-derived CDR1 and CDR2 are PRHDT and FYEKMQ (reference sequence). The CDR3 loop spans 13 amino acids. Trimming removed 6 bases from V and 4 bases from J, with 10 bases in between. In DNA, the CDR3 is TGTGCCAGCAGTCAGCGCGTATACAATGAGCAGTTCTTC. It specifies CASSQRVYNEQFF.

The rearrangement links TRBV2 to TRBJ2-1; D is possibly TRBD2 (6 bases). Germline-derived CDR1 and CDR2 are SNHLY and FYNNEI. V was clipped by 5 bases and J by 7 bases, with 12 bases between them. This CDR3 has 13 residues. This chain's CDR3 is CASSSGLLNEQFF. CDR3 nucleotides: TGTGCCAGCAGTTCGGGACTCCTAAATGAGCAGTTCTTC.

Only one count was recorded for this clone. This sequence joins TRBV6-1 and TRBJ2-7; D possibly matches TRBD1 or TRBD2 (5 bases each). V lost 4 bases, J lost 4 bases, and 14 bases lay in between. Germline V gives CDR1 MNHNS, CDR2 SASEGT. There are 14 residues in the CDR3. This chain's CDR3 is CASSAGTVLYEQYF. The CDR3 bases are TGTGCCAGCAGTGCAGGGACGGTGTTGTACGAGCAGTACTTC.

V and J are TRBV15 and TRBJ2-1; TRBD2 aligns across 13 bases. From germline, CDR1 is LNHNV and CDR2 YYDKDF (reference sequence). The J segment lost 0 bases and the V segment lost 2 bases, leaving 7 bases of the junction unmatched. The CDR3 spans 19 residues. Here the CDR3 reads CATSRLLAGGVNSYNEQFF. CDR3 DNA sequence: TGTGCCACCAGCAGACTACTAGCGGGAGGGGTTAACTCCTACAATGAGCAGTTCTTC. The full variable domain, rest sourced from reference TRBV15 and TRBJ2-1, is DAMVIQNPRYQVTQFGKPVTLSCSQTLNHNVMYWYQQKSSQAPKLLFHYYDKDFNNEADTPDNFQSRRPNTSFCFLDIRSPGLGDTAMYLCATSRLLAGGVNSYNEQFFGPGTRLTVL.

The chain combines TRBV27 with TRBJ2-1; D gene uncertain. The CDR3 runs to 14 residues. Trimming shortened V by 5 bases and J by 2 bases, and 10 bases separated the two germline ends. Germline values: CDR1 MNHEY, CDR2 SMNVEV (reference sequence). DNA for the CDR3: TGTGCCAGCAGTGCAGGATACCCCTACAATGAGCAGTTCTTC. Protein product: CASSAGYPYNEQFF.

This clone has only a few counts. The V and J genes are TRBV6-1 and TRBJ2-3; D gene unclear. The CDR3 has 11 amino acids. V was pared by 3 bases and J by 9 bases, with 7 bases between. Germline CDR1 and CDR2: MNHNS and SASEGT. The CDR3 sequence is CASSDFRTQYF. The CDR3 DNA sequence: TGTGCCAGCAGTGATTTCAGGACGCAGTATTTT.

This clone was seen more than once but under ten times. The chain employs TRBV4-1 and TRBJ1-2, with TRBD1 matching over 9 bases. V lost 2 bases, J lost 2 bases, and 3 bases stayed unmatched. From germline, CDR1 is MGHRA and CDR2 YSYEKL. The CDR3 has 15 residues. The CDR3 here is CASSQPTGGNYGYTF. The CDR3 DNA follows: TGCGCCAGCAGCCAACCGACAGGGGGGAACTATGGCTACACCTTC.

DNA for the CDR3: TGCGCCAGCAGCCAACCGGGGGATCAGCCCCAGCATTTT. Its translation: CASSQPGDQPQHF. V usage is TRBV4-1 and J usage is TRBJ1-5, with D possibly TRBD1 on 5 matching bases. Trimming took off 2 bases at V and 5 bases at J, with 7 bases between the two ends. CDR1 and CDR2 (germline): MGHRA, YSYEKL. This CDR3 is 13 amino acids long.

This clone was counted many times. The chain has TRBV7-9 and TRBJ2-7; D not resolved. The V gene lost 5 bases and the J gene lost 4 bases, with 9 bases spanning the gap. This CDR3 has 12 residues. CDR1 is SEHNR, CDR2 FQNEAQ, per germline (reference sequence). The CDR3 reads CASSPYQYEQYF. The CDR3 DNA reads TGTGCCAGCAGCCCTTACCAATACGAGCAGTACTTC.

This clone was counted a single time. The chain combines TRBV5-1 with TRBJ2-3; 8 positions agree with TRBD2. The CDR3 sequence is 15 residues long. Germline V gene data show CDR1 as SGHRS and CDR2 as YFSETQ. The J segment lost 5 bases and the V segment lost 3 bases, leaving 8 bases of the junction unmatched. This CDR3 reads CASSSGGVGGDTQYF. The CDR3 nucleotides read TGCGCCAGCAGCTCGGGAGGGGTAGGTGGAGATACGCAGTATTTT.

V is TRBV27 and J is TRBJ1-3, with D unclear. With 3 bases removed from V and 3 bases from J, the gap between germline ends came to 9 bases. Per the germline V gene, CDR1 is MNHEY and CDR2 is SMNVEV (reference sequence). The CDR3 is made up of 14 amino acids. CDR3 amino acids: CASSLAGGGNTIYF. The CDR3 DNA sequence: TGTGCCAGCAGTTTGGCAGGCGGTGGAAACACCATATATTTT.

The chain recombines TRBV11-2 with TRBJ1-2, with D possibly TRBD1 on 6 matching bases. CDR3 length equals 15 residues. Germline CDR1 and CDR2: SGHAT and FQNNGV. Trimming stripped 5 bases from V and 4 bases from J, with 17 bases between. CDR3 amino acids: CASSGGGAQFYGYTF. As DNA, the CDR3 is TGTGCCAGCAGCGGAGGGGGGGCCCAGTTCTATGGCTACACCTTC. Full variable domain (outside the CDR3, taken from reference TRBV11-2 and TRBJ1-2): EAGVAQSPRYKIIEKRQSVAFWCNPISGHATLYWYQQILGQGPKLLIQFQNNGVVDDSQLPKDRFSAERLKGVDSTLKIQPAKLEDSAVYLCASSGGGAQFYGYTFGSGTRLTVV.

The sample holds a few counts of this clone. For the CDR3, the DNA is TGTGCCAGCAGCCTGAACAGGGTGGTGGTGAACACTGAAGCTTTCTTT. It codes for CASSLNRVVVNTEAFF. V and J are TRBV7-2 and TRBJ1-1; weak D call: TRBD1 (6 bases). Germline V gives CDR1 SGHTA, CDR2 FQGNSA. This CDR3 has 16 residues. Deletions cut 5 bases from V and 0 bases from J, with 16 bases between.

The V call is TRBV2, the J call TRBJ1-2; D unresolved. The CDR3 spans 12 residues. The V end lost 1 base, the J end lost 3 bases, and 3 bases lay between the germline ends. Germline V gene lookup returns CDR1 SNHLY and CDR2 FYNNEI. This CDR3 is CASSEGDYGYTF. CDR3 DNA: TGTGCCAGCAGTGAAGGGGACTATGGCTACACCTTC. Combining the CDR3 with reference TRBV2 and TRBJ1-2 gives the whole variable domain EPEVTQTPSHQVTQMGQEVILRCVPISNHLYFYWYRQILGQKVEFLVSFYNNEISEKSEIFDDQFSVERPDGSNFTLKIRSTKLEDSAMYFCASSEGDYGYTFGSGTRLTVV.

CDR3 coding DNA: TGTGCCAGCAGCGCACGCAGCTTGCGCAATGAGCAGTTCTTC. The encoded protein is CASSARSLRNEQFF. This chain uses TRBV9 with TRBJ2-1; D is ambiguous. Trimming cost V 3 bases and J 6 bases, with 13 bases left between them. Looked up from germline, CDR1 is SGDLS and CDR2 is YYNGEE. The CDR3 has 14 residues.

The rearrangement joins TRBV7-9 to TRBJ1-1, with D maybe TRBD1 (6 bases). The CDR3 is 13 amino acids. Trimming took off 5 bases at V and 7 bases at J, with 14 bases between the two ends. The germline V gene has CDR1 SEHNR and CDR2 FQNEAQ (reference sequence). The CDR3 region is CASSVRGANEAFF. The CDR3 region has the DNA TGTGCCAGCAGCGTGAGGGGGGCGAATGAAGCTTTCTTT.

CDR3 nucleotides: TGCGCCAGCAGCCAAGTTTCGGGACAGGGAAAGTACTATGGCTACACCTTC. This sequence encodes CASSQVSGQGKYYGYTF. The chain is built from TRBV4-1 and TRBJ1-2; TRBD1 aligns across 9 bases. The CDR3 is 17 residues long. CDR1 is MGHRA, CDR2 YSYEKL, per germline. Trimming took 1 base from V and 3 from J; bases not matched to a gene: 9.

The chain uses TRBV6-1 and TRBJ2-7; 7 positions match TRBD1. Germline loops: CDR1 MNHNS, CDR2 SASEGT. The CDR3 extends over 15 amino acids. The ends lost 2 bases at V and 1 base at J; junction bases unmatched: 5. The DNA of the CDR3 is TGTGCCAGCAGTGAATTGGGCAGGGGGTCCTACGAGCAGTACTTC. Translated: CASSELGRGSYEQYF.

The rearrangement links TRBV4-2 to TRBJ2-7; 15 nucleotides align to TRBD2. Germline lookup yields CDR1 LGHNA and CDR2 YNFKEQ. J was trimmed by 9 bases and V by 4 bases; bases with no gene match: 10. This CDR3 spans 16 amino acids. The CDR3 nucleotides read TGTGCCAGCAGCCCAGGGACTAGCGGGAGGAGGAGCGGGCAGTACTTC. Encoded protein: CASSPGTSGRRSGQYF.

As DNA, the CDR3 is TGTGCCAGCGGTCAGAAATTGACTAGCGGGGGCACCGGGGAGCTGTTTTTT. Translated: CASGQKLTSGGTGELFF. The J gene is TRBJ2-2, the V gene TRBV5-4; TRBD2 agrees at 12 bases. Germline V gene data show CDR1 as SGHNT and CDR2 as YYREEE (reference sequence). The CDR3 loop spans 17 amino acids. V shed 7 bases, J shed 4 bases, and the junction held 11 bases outside the gene matches.